One TCR beta chain is described in this entry. Its binding antigen is unknown. No base-level quality is on record; no much larger clone is a single base apart. The treatment or condition label of this sample denotes: around 19 received Ad26.COV2.S at low or high dose, single or two shots; about 5 received placebo; per-sample allocation not given. Repertoires of vaccine and placebo recipients were sequenced from samples collected on day 63 after the first injection. Cohort 1b enrolled fewer than 30 adults aged 18-55 years at a single site in Boston, USA, between 29 July and 7 August 2020. Ad26.COV2.S was a replication-incompetent adenovirus type 26 vector expressing a prefusion-stabilized SARS-CoV-2 spike protein from the original Wuhan strain. Reading from cysteine to phenylalanine, the CDR3 counts 14 amino acids. Solely the CDR3 DNA is kept, with 42 bases framed from the first base. CDR1 MNHEY and CDR2 SMNVEV are derived from the germline V gene (reference sequence). V is reduced by 5 bases and J by 1 base, leaving a spacing of 12 bases between them.

The sample comes from a study of Ad26.COV2.S vaccination and SARS-CoV-2 variants (dated by TCRdb to the early 2020s). Notes on the research overall: Vaccine-arm donors were drawn from COV1001, a multicentre, randomized, double-blind, placebo-controlled phase I-IIa trial of Ad26.COV2.S in healthy adults. Ad26.COV2.S was administered intramuscularly at a dose of 5x10^10 or 1x10^11 viral particles, either as one shot or as two shots given 56 days apart. TCRbeta repertoire sequencing served as the tool for gauging how specific and how broad the SARS-CoV-2-reactive T cell receptors were following Ad26.COV2.S vaccination. The TCR-sequenced set comprised around 30 samples: some 20 Ad26.COV2.S vaccine recipients, 5 placebo recipients and 8 SARS-CoV-2 convalescent individuals. Trial participants were randomized into five groups of five, in which low-dose or high-dose Ad26.COV2.S was given once or twice, or placebo was given on both occasions. Investigators did not know the trial group allocation while performing experiments and assessing outcomes. Here is what the overall study found, with its caveats: Non-spike TCR breadth was comparable between vaccine and placebo recipients, consistent with the vaccine containing only spike. Compared with placebo recipients, Ad26.COV2.S recipients showed higher spike-specific TCR breadth (P = 0.0014). The authors noted that the TCR breadth and depth analyses may have underestimated total T cell responses. Substantial breadth of spike-specific CD8+ and CD4+ T cell responses was reported after vaccination. The study was not powered for comparison of responses between vaccine doses or regimens.

TCRbeta CDR3 regions were sequenced with the immunoSEQ Assay. After extraction, genomic DNA underwent amplification by bias-controlled multiplex PCR, followed by high-throughput sequencing. In the source study's methods: Collapsing and filtering of sequences were performed to quantify the absolute abundance of each unique TCRbeta CDR3 region. T cell fraction was estimated by normalization of TCRbeta template counts to usable DNA, with usable DNA being measured through amplification of reference genes present in all nucleated cells. Repertoire TCRs were annotated as SARS-CoV-2-specific by exact matching of V gene, CDR3 amino acid sequence and J gene to a known reactive TCR set. The reference SARS-CoV-2 TCR set was derived from MIRA and filtered for enrichment in COVID-19-positive ImmuneCODE repertoires, a step that removed public or cross-reactive TCRs. Drawing on the MIRA antigens, annotated TCRs were analysed further at the level of specific ORF or position within ORF. Depth was the summed frequency of annotated unique rearrangements, while breadth was defined as annotated unique rearrangements over total unique productive rearrangements. TCR breadth was compared between groups using two-sided Wilcoxon rank-sum tests. TCRdb holds this immuneACCESS table with in-frame rearrangements only. Some clones are missing; in checked studies, unresolved V genes explain under half, and the rest has no known cause. V and J calls and clone size are copied from that table; D and trimming were computed from the DNA. The sample contains hundreds of thousands of clones, around 92% of them found a single time. The leading ten clones occupy approximately 1.6% of the sample.

The chain is assembled from TRBV27 and TRBJ2-7; perhaps TRBD2 is the D gene, with 6 bases matching. Sequencing used peripheral blood, obtained in a trial of Ad26.COV2.S vaccine versus placebo. The sequence was obtained from a person aged 18-60 years who received the Ad26.COV2.S COVID-19 vaccine or a placebo. The CDR3 amino acid sequence is: CASSPTGTSYEQYF. The sequenced DNA is TGTGCCAGCAGTCCGACCGGGACTTCCTACGAGCAGTACTTC.